One sample yielded the 5 T cell receptor beta chains listed below, sequenced in a study of identical twins' blood T cells. TCRdb ran MiXCR on the 5' RACE reads and lists one entry per CDR3 protein. Altogether fewer than 450,000 distinct CDR3 sequences are present, roughly 31% being singletons, with the ten largest covering roughly 5.5%. Material: PBMCs. The receptors were sampled from a woman aged 18 to 55 in good health.

The chain couples TRBV10-3 to TRBJ2-1; D may be TRBD1 or TRBD2 (6 bases each). The CDR3 runs 20 residues. The V end was cut by 2 bases, the J end by 4 bases, with 27 bases between. Germline V gives CDR1 ENHRY, CDR2 SYGVKD. CDR3 region: CAISEQGYSSSVGLYNEQFF. In DNA form, the CDR3 reads TGTGCCATCAGTGAGCAGGGGTATAGTTCTAGCGTGGGTCTATACAATGAGCAGTTCTTC.

This sequence joins TRBV23-1 and TRBJ1-5; a possible D gene is TRBD1 (5 bases). TRBV23-1 is classed as an ORF, of uncertain function. V was shortened by 4 bases and J by 9 bases, with 16 bases between the two germline ends. This CDR3 region has 14 residues. The CDR3 spells CASSPRGPTWPQHF. The CDR3 DNA reads as TGCGCCAGCAGTCCCCGGGGCCCGACATGGCCCCAGCATTTT.

A remark on this clonotype: One end of the junction varies from germline; a read error may be responsible. CDR3 sequence: CASSQLTGSGYTF. DNA for the CDR3: TGTGCCAGCAGCCAACTCACAGGGAGTGGCTACACTTTC. The chain carries TRBV3-1 and TRBJ1-2, with D possibly being TRBD1 (6 bases). This CDR3 is 13 amino acids long. The germline CDR1 and CDR2 sequences are LGHDT and YNNKEL (reference sequence).

This clonotype was picked up a small number of times. This rearrangement joins TRBV11-2 to TRBJ2-1, with D tentatively TRBD2 (6 bases). The germline CDR1 and CDR2 sequences are SGHAT and FQNNGV. The ends were cut back, 1 base at V and 1 base at J, with 8 bases in the middle. The CDR3 covers 15 residues. CDR3 coding DNA: TGTGCCAGCAGCTTAGGGCGGGGTTCCTACAATGAGCAGTTCTTC. This sequence encodes CASSLGRGSYNEQFF.

J is TRBJ1-1 and V is TRBV7-9; D remains ambiguous. The CDR3 runs to 12 residues. Trimming took off 4 bases at V and 11 bases at J, with 14 bases between the two ends. CDR1 SEHNR and CDR2 FQNEAQ come from the germline V gene (reference sequence). CDR3 sequence (DNA): TGTGCCAGCAGCTCCACCGACTTAGGGGCTTTCTTT. It specifies CASSSTDLGAFF. Variable domain in full (rest from reference TRBV7-9 and TRBJ1-1): DTGVSQNPRHKITKRGQNVTFRCDPISEHNRLYWYRQTLGQGPEFLTYFQNEAQLEKSRLLSDRFSAERPKGSFSTLEIQRTEQGDSAMYLCASSSTDLGAFFGQGTRLTVV.